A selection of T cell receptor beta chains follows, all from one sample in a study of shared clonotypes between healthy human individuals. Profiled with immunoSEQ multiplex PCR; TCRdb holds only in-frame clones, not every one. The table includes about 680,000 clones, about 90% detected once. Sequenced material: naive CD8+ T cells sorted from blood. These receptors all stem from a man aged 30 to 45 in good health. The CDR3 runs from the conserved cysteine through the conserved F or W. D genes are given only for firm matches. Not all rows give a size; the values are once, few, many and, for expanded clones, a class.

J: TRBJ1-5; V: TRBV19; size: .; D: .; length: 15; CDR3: CASSMTAYSNQPQHF; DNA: TGTGCCAGTAGTATGACAGCTTATAGCAATCAGCCCCAGCATTTT
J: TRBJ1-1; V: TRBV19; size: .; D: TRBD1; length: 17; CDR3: CASSPGQVALPNTEAFF; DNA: TGTGCCAGTAGTCCGGGACAGGTTGCTTTACCGAACACTGAAGCTTTCTTT
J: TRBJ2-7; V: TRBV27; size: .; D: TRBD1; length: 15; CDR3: CASGDLTGGFYEQYF; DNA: TGTGCCAGCGGGGACTTGACAGGGGGCTTTTACGAGCAGTACTTC
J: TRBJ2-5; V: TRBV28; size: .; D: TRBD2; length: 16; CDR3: CASRILSGLAEETQYF; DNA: TGTGCCAGCAGAATCCTGTCGGGACTAGCGGAAGAGACCCAGTACTTC
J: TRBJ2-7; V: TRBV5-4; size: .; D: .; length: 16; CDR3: CASSSGAGGAAREQYF; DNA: TGTGCCAGCAGCTCGGGGGCGGGCGGGGCAGCACGGGAGCAGTACTTC
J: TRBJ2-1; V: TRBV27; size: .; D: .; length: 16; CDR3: CASSPERSRSYNEQFF; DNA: TGTGCCAGCAGTCCCGAGCGGTCCCGCTCCTACAATGAGCAGTTCTTC
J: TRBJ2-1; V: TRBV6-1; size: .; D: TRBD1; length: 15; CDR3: CASSERDRENNEQFF; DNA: TGTGCCAGCAGTGAACGGGACAGGGAGAACAATGAGCAGTTCTTC
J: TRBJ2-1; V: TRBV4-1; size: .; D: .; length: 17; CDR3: CASSHGGAPDTYNEQFF; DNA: TGCGCCAGCAGCCATGGGGGAGCCCCCGACACCTACAATGAGCAGTTCTTC
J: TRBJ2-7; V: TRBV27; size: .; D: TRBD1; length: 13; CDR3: CASSPGTAYEQYF; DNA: TGTGCCAGCAGCCCCGGGACAGCCTACGAGCAGTACTTC
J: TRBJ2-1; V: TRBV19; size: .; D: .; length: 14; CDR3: CASSIGLARNEQFF; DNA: TGTGCCAGTAGTATTGGGTTAGCGAGGAATGAGCAGTTCTTC
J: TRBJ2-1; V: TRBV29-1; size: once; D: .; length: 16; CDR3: CSVEDHKRAGYNEQFF; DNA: TGCAGCGTTGAAGATCATAAGCGGGCCGGTTACAATGAGCAGTTCTTC
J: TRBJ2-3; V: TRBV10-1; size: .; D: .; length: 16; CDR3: CASSESVTGGTDTQYF; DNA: TGCGCCAGCAGTGAGTCGGTAACCGGGGGCACAGATACGCAGTATTTT
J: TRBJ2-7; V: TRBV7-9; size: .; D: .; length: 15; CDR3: CASSPPWGGTYEQYF; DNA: TGTGCCAGCAGCCCGCCCTGGGGCGGAACCTACGAGCAGTACTTC
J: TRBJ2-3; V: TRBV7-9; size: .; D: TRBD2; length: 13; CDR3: CASSSPGGDTQYF; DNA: TGTGCCAGCAGCTCCCCGGGAGGCGATACGCAGTATTTT
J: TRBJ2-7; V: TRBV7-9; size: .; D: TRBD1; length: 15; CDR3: CASTRGQGLGYEQYF; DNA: TGTGCCAGCACCAGGGGACAGGGGCTAGGGTACGAGCAGTACTTC
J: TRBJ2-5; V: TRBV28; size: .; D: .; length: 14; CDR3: CASNKEWDQETQYF; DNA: TGTGCCAGCAACAAAGAATGGGACCAAGAGACCCAGTACTTC
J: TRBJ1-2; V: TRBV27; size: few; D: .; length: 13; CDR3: CASSRDSLYGYTF; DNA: TGTGCCAGCAGTCGTGACAGCCTATATGGCTACACCTTC
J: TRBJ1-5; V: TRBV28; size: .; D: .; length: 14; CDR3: CASSLYRGGGPQHF; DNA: TGTGCCAGCAGTTTATATAGGGGAGGTGGGCCCCAGCATTTT
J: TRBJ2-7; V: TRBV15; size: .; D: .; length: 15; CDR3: CATSPSVTRAYEQYF; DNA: TGTGCCACCAGCCCATCGGTGACCAGGGCCTACGAGCAGTACTTC
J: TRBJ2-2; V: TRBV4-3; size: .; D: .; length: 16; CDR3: CASSHTPRGGTGELFF; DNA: TGCGCCAGCAGCCATACTCCCAGAGGGGGCACCGGGGAGCTGTTTTTT
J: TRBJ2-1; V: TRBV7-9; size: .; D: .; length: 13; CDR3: CASSLPSASEQFF; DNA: TGTGCCAGCAGCTTACCTAGCGCCTCGGAGCAGTTCTTC
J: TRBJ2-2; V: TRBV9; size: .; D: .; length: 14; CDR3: CASSVGGGTGELFF; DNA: TGTGCCAGCAGCGTAGGTGGGGGGACCGGGGAGCTGTTTTTT
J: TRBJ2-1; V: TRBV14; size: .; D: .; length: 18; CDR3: CASSQDNSPLDGHNEQFF; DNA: TGTGCCAGCAGCCAAGATAATTCCCCGCTTGACGGACACAATGAGCAGTTCTTC
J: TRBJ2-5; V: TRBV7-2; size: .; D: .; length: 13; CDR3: CASSLDPPDPQYF; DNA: TGTGCCAGCAGCTTAGACCCTCCAGATCCCCAGTACTTC